This passage covers 29 T cell receptor beta chains from one sample sequenced in a study of T cell responses to AZD1222 COVID-19 vaccine. Only in-frame clones appear in the TCRdb table, and some are missing; sequencing was by immunoSEQ multiplex PCR. The data contain about 190,000 clones, around 93% of them singletons. The sample consisted of peripheral blood, taken on day 0 of AZD1222 vaccination. These TCRs come from an adult in good health.

The chain joins TRBV11-2 to TRBJ2-7; D is unresolved. V lost 7 bases and J lost 1, with 11 bases in between. The V gene's germline CDR1 is SGHAT and CDR2 FQNNGV. The CDR3 runs 13 residues. This CDR3 is CASTPRVSYEQYF. In DNA, the CDR3 is TGTGCCAGCACCCCCCGAGTTTCCTACGAGCAGTACTTC.

This chain connects TRBV9 to TRBJ2-2, with TRBD2 as a possible D gene (6 bases). Trimming took 6 bases from V and 3 from J, leaving 12 bases between them. The CDR3 extends over 14 amino acids. The V gene's germline CDR1 is SGDLS and CDR2 YYNGEE. The CDR3 nucleotides read TGTGCCAGCAATGGACTAATCGACACCGGGGAGCTGTTTTTT. This sequence encodes CASNGLIDTGELFF.

This chain joins TRBV7-2 and TRBJ2-2, with 11 bases lining up with TRBD2. V was pared by 5 bases and J by 7 bases, with 6 bases of the junction left unmatched. CDR1 and CDR2 from the germline V gene are SGHTA and FQGNSA. CDR3 size: 15 residues. The CDR3 loop reads CASSPQLAGVGELFF. CDR3 sequence (DNA): TGTGCCAGCAGCCCACAACTAGCGGGAGTCGGGGAGCTGTTTTTT.

The chain is built from TRBV7-9 and TRBJ2-7; the D is unclear. Trimming took 2 bases from V and 3 from J, leaving 8 bases between them. Germline values: CDR1 SEHNR, CDR2 FQNEAQ (reference sequence). The CDR3 is 13 residues long. The CDR3 coding sequence is TGTGCCAGCAGCTTACGTACGCACTACGAGCAGTACTTC. It specifies CASSLRTHYEQYF.

This sequence joins TRBV3-1 (or the pseudogene TRBV3-2) and TRBJ2-3, with 13 bases matching TRBD2. The CDR3 totals 18 residues. Per germline, CDR1 LGHDT and CDR2 YNNKEL (reference sequence). Trimming removed 0 bases from V and 7 bases from J; junction bases left unmatched: 10. Here the CDR3 DNA reads TGTGCCAGCAGCCAAGACCGCGGGACTAGCGGGAAACGATATACGCAGTATTTT. Amino acid sequence: CASSQDRGTSGKRYTQYF.

This chain joins TRBV3-1 (or the pseudogene TRBV3-2) and TRBJ1-1; D may be TRBD1 (6 bases). Deletions cut 5 bases from V and 0 bases from J, with 19 bases between. Per the germline V gene, CDR1 is LGHDT and CDR2 is YNNKEL (reference sequence). The CDR3 runs 17 residues. For the CDR3, the DNA is TGTGCCAGCAGCAAGGGGGGTTTCCGCGGACTGAACACTGAAGCTTTCTTT. Residues: CASSKGGFRGLNTEAFF.

The chain joins TRBV9 to TRBJ2-1; no reliable D call. Per germline, CDR1 SGDLS and CDR2 YYNGEE. This CDR3 is 12 amino acids long. The germline V and J ends were trimmed by 0 bases and 9 bases, with 7 bases remaining between them. Here the CDR3 reads CASSVDGFEQFF. The CDR3 nucleotides are TGTGCCAGCAGCGTAGATGGTTTTGAGCAGTTCTTC.

This sequence joins TRBV2 and TRBJ2-1; D uncertain. Germline values: CDR1 SNHLY, CDR2 FYNNEI. This CDR3 has 12 amino acids. V lost 8 bases and J 5 bases, leaving 10 bases between the germline ends. The DNA of the CDR3 is TGTGCCAGCGGCGGCCGGGACAATGAGCAGTTCTTC. Its protein is CASGGRDNEQFF.

V and J are TRBV28 and TRBJ1-5; possible D gene TRBD1, 5 bases. CDR1 MDHEN and CDR2 SYDVKM come from the germline V gene. The CDR3 length is 17 residues. The V and J ends lost 2 bases and 4 bases respectively, with 18 bases between them. This CDR3 is CASSLRLGPSLNQPQHF. For the CDR3, the DNA is TGTGCCAGCAGTTTAAGGTTGGGACCCTCGTTAAATCAGCCCCAGCATTTT. The full variable domain, with the rest looked up from reference TRBV28 and TRBJ1-5, is DVKVTQSSRYLVKRTGEKVFLECVQDMDHENMFWYRQDPGLGLRLIYFSYDVKMKEKGDIPEGYSVSREKKERFSLILESASTNQTSMYLCASSLRLGPSLNQPQHFGDGTRLSIL.

V and J are TRBV27 and TRBJ2-7; the D gene is possibly TRBD1 (6 bases). Germline loops: CDR1 MNHEY, CDR2 SMNVEV (reference sequence). V gave up 4 bases and J gave up 6 bases, with 16 bases separating them. The CDR3 runs to 14 residues. The CDR3 protein is CASSSYPRDIEQYF. As DNA, the CDR3 is TGTGCCAGCAGTTCTTATCCCCGGGACATCGAGCAGTACTTC.

This chain connects TRBV19 to TRBJ1-1; D call uncertain. The CDR3 has 12 residues. CDR1 and CDR2 from the germline V gene are LNHDA and SQIVND (reference sequence). V dropped 8 bases and J dropped 1 base, with 8 bases sitting between them. CDR3 DNA: TGTGCCAGTTTATCAGGGAACACTGAAGCTTTCTTT. Its protein is CASLSGNTEAFF.

The chain recombines TRBV6-1 with TRBJ2-3; 8 bases line up with TRBD2. The J segment lost 4 bases and the V segment lost 1 base, leaving 4 bases of the junction unmatched. Germline loops: CDR1 MNHNS, CDR2 SASEGT. The length of the CDR3 is 15 residues. CDR3 nucleotides: TGTGCCAGCAGTGAAGGGACTAGCTTCTCAGATACGCAGTATTTT. It is translated as CASSEGTSFSDTQYF.

This chain links TRBV28 with TRBJ1-1, with D possibly being TRBD1 (6 bases). In germline, CDR1 is MDHEN, CDR2 SYDVKM. The ends were cut back, 2 bases at V and 1 base at J, with 11 bases in the middle. The CDR3 extends over 15 amino acids. CDR3 DNA sequence: TGTGCCAGCAGTTTAACGGCGGGGGCGAACACTGAAGCTTTCTTT. Translated: CASSLTAGANTEAFF.

The chain is built from TRBV5-6 and TRBJ1-1; tentative D call: TRBD1 (6 bases). Per the germline V gene, CDR1 is SGHDT and CDR2 is YYEEEE. The V end lost 3 bases, the J end lost 1 base, and 13 bases lay between the germline ends. The CDR3 has 15 amino acids. CDR3 sequence: CASSSEQGWNTEAFF. DNA of the CDR3: TGTGCCAGCAGCTCGGAACAGGGTTGGAACACTGAAGCTTTCTTT.

The chain combines TRBV6-6 with TRBJ1-4; 7 bases align to TRBD1. The CDR3 covers 14 residues. Germline V gene lookup returns CDR1 MNHNY and CDR2 SVGAGI (reference sequence). V shed 7 bases and J 5 bases; nucleotides not matched to a gene: 7. This chain's CDR3 is CASTGDSSNEKLFF. CDR3 coding DNA: TGTGCCAGCACTGGGGACAGCAGCAATGAAAAACTGTTTTTT.

CDR3 sequence: CASRLARSSYEQYF. CDR3 nucleotides: TGTGCCAGCAGACTAGCGCGAAGCTCCTACGAGCAGTACTTC. The chain has TRBV4-2 and TRBJ2-7; 7 nucleotides align to TRBD2. The ends lost 6 bases at V and 0 bases at J; junction bases unmatched: 5. The CDR3 contains 14 residues. Germline V gives CDR1 LGHNA, CDR2 YNFKEQ.

The chain employs TRBV2 and TRBJ1-2; D unclear. Trimming pared 2 bases from V and 0 bases from J, leaving 4 bases between. Germline values: CDR1 SNHLY, CDR2 FYNNEI. The CDR3 extends over 13 amino acids. The CDR3: CASSEHPNYGYTF. The DNA of the CDR3 is TGTGCCAGCAGTGAACACCCTAACTATGGCTACACCTTC.

This chain connects TRBV28 to TRBJ1-2, with TRBD1 matching over 7 bases. CDR3 length equals 17 residues. V lost 4 bases to trimming and J lost 5 bases; unmatched junction nucleotides: 16. CDR1 is MDHEN, CDR2 SYDVKM, per germline. CDR3 in amino acids: CASSSTPTGEGGYGYTF. The DNA of the CDR3 is TGTGCCAGCAGTTCTACGCCTACAGGGGAAGGAGGGTATGGCTACACCTTC.

CDR3 sequence: CAIRDARGEQYF. In DNA form, the CDR3 reads TGTGCCATCAGGGACGCAAGGGGCGAGCAGTACTTC. The rearrangement joins TRBV10-3 to TRBJ2-7, with D maybe TRBD1 (5 bases). Trimming took off 6 bases at V and 6 bases at J, with 12 bases between the two ends. This CDR3 region has 12 residues. Per the germline V gene, CDR1 is ENHRY and CDR2 is SYGVKD.

The chain carries TRBV9 and TRBJ2-3; D is unclear. This CDR3 region has 11 residues. Germline CDR1 and CDR2: SGDLS and YYNGEE. Trimming removed 4 bases at V and 7 bases at J, with 7 bases between. CDR3 bases: TGTGCCAGCAGCTCCCTATATACGCAGTATTTT. Its translation: CASSSLYTQYF. Full variable domain (rest looked up from reference TRBV9 and TRBJ2-3): DSGVTQTPKHLITATGQRVTLRCSPRSGDLSVYWYQQSLDQGLQFLIQYYNGEERAKGNILERFSAQQFPDLHSELNLSSLELGDSALYFCASSSLYTQYFGPGTRLTVL.

This chain connects TRBV29-1 to TRBJ2-1; TRBD1 aligns across 9 bases. The length of the CDR3 is 16 residues. The V segment lost 5 bases and the J segment 7 bases; nucleotides outside the gene matches: 15. Germline V CDR1 and CDR2: SQVTM, ANQGSEA. The CDR3 DNA sequence: TGCAGCGTTCCTAAGGACAGGGGCGCAATAAAGAATGAGCAGTTCTTC. The encoded protein is CSVPKDRGAIKNEQFF.

This clone appeared once. The chain uses TRBV19 and TRBJ1-3, with 7 bases fitting TRBD1. Germline CDR1 and CDR2: LNHDA and SQIVND (reference sequence). The length of the CDR3 is 15 residues. V lost 6 bases and J lost 4; bases outside the gene matches: 9. The CDR3 loop reads CASRPTGRSGNTIYF. CDR3 DNA: TGTGCCAGTAGACCGACAGGGAGGTCCGGAAACACCATATATTTT.

The chain carries TRBV14 and TRBJ2-7, with D perhaps given as TRBD1 or TRBD2 (5 bases each). Germline assignment: CDR1 SGHDN and CDR2 FVKESK. V was trimmed by 4 bases and J by 5 bases, leaving 15 bases between them. CDR3 length: 14 amino acids. DNA of the CDR3: TGTGCCAGCAGCCCGACGGGGCCCCTTAACGAGCAGTACTTC. As protein: CASSPTGPLNEQYF.

This chain uses TRBV28 with TRBJ1-1; no definite D call. The CDR3 contains 16 residues. Germline lookup yields CDR1 MDHEN and CDR2 SYDVKM. Trimming cost V 4 bases and J 7 bases, with 22 bases left between them. CDR3 nucleotides: TGTGCCAGCAGTTCCCCGTCTGCGGTGTCCCTCGATGAAGCTTTCTTT. The encoded protein is CASSSPSAVSLDEAFF.

This chain connects TRBV6-5 to TRBJ1-2, with TRBD1 as a possible D gene (5 bases). The CDR3 consists of 15 residues. From germline, CDR1 is MNHEY and CDR2 SVGAGI. Trimming removed 0 bases from V and 4 bases from J, with 12 bases in between. The CDR3 loop reads CASSYSRQHGYGYTF. The CDR3 DNA is TGTGCCAGCAGTTACTCGCGACAGCACGGCTATGGCTACACCTTC.

The V and J genes are TRBV5-4 and TRBJ1-2; D ambiguous. The CDR3 is made up of 13 amino acids. Trimming left V 5 bases short and J 4 bases short, with 12 bases between. CDR1 is SGHNT and CDR2 is YYREEE in the germline V gene (reference sequence). The CDR3 region is CASSLTGFYGYTF. CDR3 bases: TGTGCCAGCAGTCTGACCGGATTCTATGGCTACACCTTC.

The rearrangement joins TRBV5-1 to TRBJ1-5, with D unclear. The ends were cut back, 1 base at V and 3 bases at J, with 11 bases in the middle. This CDR3 contains 15 residues. The V gene's germline CDR1 is SGHRS and CDR2 YFSETQ. The chain's CDR3 is CASSLTGNSNQPQHF. As DNA, the CDR3 is TGCGCCAGCAGCTTGACGGGAAACTCCAATCAGCCCCAGCATTTT.

The chain is built from TRBV28 and TRBJ2-3; maybe TRBD1 (6 bases). The V and J ends lost 5 bases and 4 bases respectively, with 16 bases between them. Germline assignment: CDR1 MDHEN and CDR2 SYDVKM. This CDR3 has 15 amino acids. The CDR3 DNA sequence: TGTGCCAGCAGTGACATGCGCTCAGGGGCAGATACGCAGTATTTT. Protein sequence: CASSDMRSGADTQYF.

This clone occurred once. This chain connects TRBV5-4 to TRBJ2-7, with a tentative D call TRBD1 (6 bases). CDR3 length: 14 residues. Germline V CDR1 and CDR2: SGHNT, YYREEE (reference sequence). The V gene lost 4 bases and the J gene lost 4 bases, with 15 bases spanning the gap. CDR3 in amino acids: CASSPGNRDYEQYF. For the CDR3, the DNA is TGTGCCAGCAGCCCAGGGAACAGGGATTACGAGCAGTACTTC. The full variable domain, completed using reference TRBV5-4 and TRBJ2-7, is ETGVTQSPTHLIKTRGQQVTLRCSSQSGHNTVSWYQQALGQGPQFIFQYYREEENGRGNFPPRFSGLQFPNYSSELNVNALELDDSALYLCASSPGNRDYEQYFGPGTRLTVT.